This TCR beta chain was sequenced for a study of chemoradiotherapy in HPV16-positive cancers. Repertoires were generated with immunoSEQ multiplex PCR, while TCRdb's copy carries only in-frame clones and drops some. The repertoire has 5,500 to 6,500 clones, 80% to 90% of them found once; the top ten carry roughly 30%. Study observations and caveats: Better recurrence-free survival went with HPV-responsive T-cell expansion in HPV16-positive patients.

Remarks on this clone: The antigen remains undetermined.

Losses at the gene ends were 0 bases for V and 4 bases for J; bases not matched to a gene: 5. The germline V gene encodes CDR1 SGHRS and CDR2 YFSETQ. The CDR3 extends over 16 amino acids. This TCR came from a human donor with HPV-associated anogenital cancer. V gene TRBV5-1 combines with J gene TRBJ2-1; 9 positions agree with TRBD2. The material sequenced was blood, taken from a patient who underwent chemoradiotherapy. The CDR3 DNA reads TGCGCCAGCAGCTTGGTTAGCGGGAGAACTTACAATGAGCAGTTCTTC. It translates to CASSLVSGRTYNEQFF.